These 32 T cell receptor beta chains share one sample of origin, sequenced in a study of blood T cell repertoires in COVID-19. Some clones are missing from TCRdb's copy, which holds only in-frame ones; the method was immunoSEQ multiplex PCR. The top ten hold 9.2% of the sample, which has some 50,000 clones, 86% seen once. The sample consisted of peripheral blood. Receptors were obtained from a human donor in a cohort sampled during active COVID-19.

In its sample, this clone was seen once. The V call is TRBV3-1 (or the pseudogene TRBV3-2), the J call TRBJ2-5; no firm D call. Germline V gives CDR1 LGHDT, CDR2 YNNKEL (reference sequence). The ends were cut back, 0 bases at V and 5 bases at J, with 13 bases in the middle. The CDR3 totals 15 residues. In DNA form, the CDR3 reads TGTGCCAGCAGCCAAGATAGCACCCCTAGGGAGACCCAGTACTTC. Protein product: CASSQDSTPRETQYF.

This chain connects TRBV10-3 to TRBJ2-7, with TRBD1 matching 7 bases. V shed 6 bases, J shed 3 bases, and the junction held 5 bases outside the gene matches. Germline V gives CDR1 ENHRY, CDR2 SYGVKD. The CDR3 is 13 residues long. CDR3 amino acids: CAIRKTGDYEQYF. CDR3 DNA sequence: TGTGCCATCAGAAAAACAGGGGACTACGAGCAGTACTTC.

This clone was detected a few times. The rearrangement uses TRBV7-9 and TRBJ2-1, with 13 bases matching TRBD2. The germline gives CDR1 SEHNR, CDR2 FQNEAQ (reference sequence). Losses at the gene ends were 4 bases for V and 8 bases for J; bases not matched to a gene: 8. The CDR3 has 16 residues. For the CDR3, the DNA is TGTGCCAGCAGCTCAGAGACTAGCGGGGGGCCCGATGAGCAGTTCTTC. It is translated as CASSSETSGGPDEQFF.

The chain recombines TRBV6-6 with TRBJ2-2; possibly TRBD2 for D (7 bases). Germline V gene data show CDR1 as MNHNY and CDR2 as SVGAGI (reference sequence). V was pared by 2 bases and J by 4 bases, with 11 bases between. The length of the CDR3 is 15 residues. This CDR3 reads CASSYGGAGTGELFF. CDR3 nucleotides: TGTGCCAGCAGTTACGGGGGGGCCGGCACCGGGGAGCTGTTTTTT.

The genes are TRBV2 and TRBJ2-5; 8 positions agree with TRBD2. The germline V gene encodes CDR1 SNHLY and CDR2 FYNNEI. Trimming took 6 bases from V and 5 from J; bases not matched to a gene: 11. This CDR3 is 15 amino acids long. CDR3 amino acids: CASRREATGTETQYF. DNA for the CDR3: TGTGCCAGCAGGCGGGAGGCGACAGGAACCGAGACCCAGTACTTC.

The V and J genes are TRBV10-2 and TRBJ1-2; 10 nucleotides match TRBD1. From germline, CDR1 is WSHSY and CDR2 SAAADI. J lost 3 bases, V lost 8 bases, and 3 bases had no gene match. This CDR3 has 13 residues. This CDR3 is CASSGTGDYGYTF. The CDR3 bases are TGCGCCAGCTCCGGGACAGGGGACTATGGCTACACCTTC.

This chain links TRBV11-2 with TRBJ2-3; the D is unclear. V dropped 0 bases and J dropped 4 bases, with 8 bases sitting between them. Germline assignment: CDR1 SGHAT and CDR2 FQNNGV. The CDR3 extends over 14 amino acids. The CDR3 nucleotides read TGTGCCAGCAGCTTAGATTTCAGATCAGATACGCAGTATTTT. It encodes CASSLDFRSDTQYF.

The chain uses TRBV7-2 and TRBJ2-7; 8 bases are shared with TRBD1. Germline V lookup: CDR1 SGHTA, CDR2 FQGNSA. The CDR3 is 14 residues long. V dropped 3 bases and J dropped 1; count of bases not matched to a gene: 2. CDR3 coding DNA: TGTGCCAGCAGCTTTGGGACAGGTTCCTACGAGCAGTACTTC. This gives the protein CASSFGTGSYEQYF.

This sequence joins TRBV14 and TRBJ2-1; 10 bases fit TRBD1. Germline V gene data show CDR1 as SGHDN and CDR2 as FVKESK. This CDR3 has 16 residues. Trimming took 4 bases from V and 7 from J; bases not matched to a gene: 10. CDR3: CASSPGQGPLSNEQFF. CDR3 DNA sequence: TGTGCCAGCAGCCCGGGACAGGGGCCCCTAAGTAATGAGCAGTTCTTC.

The chain uses TRBV5-4 and TRBJ2-1, with 7 bases identical to TRBD2. V lost 2 bases to trimming and J lost 1 base; unmatched junction nucleotides: 3. Germline values: CDR1 SGHNT, CDR2 YYREEE (reference sequence). The CDR3 is 15 residues long. The CDR3 spells CASSFSGVSYNEQFF. The DNA for the CDR3 is TGTGCCAGCAGCTTCAGCGGGGTTTCCTACAATGAGCAGTTCTTC.

The J gene is TRBJ2-2, the V gene TRBV6-5; no reliable D call. The CDR3 covers 12 residues. The germline V and J ends were trimmed by 6 bases and 2 bases, with 4 bases remaining between them. Germline V gene lookup returns CDR1 MNHEY and CDR2 SVGAGI. The CDR3 spells CASRANTGELFF. CDR3 DNA sequence: TGTGCCAGCAGAGCCAACACCGGGGAGCTGTTTTTT.

This clone was picked up a small number of times. The J gene is TRBJ2-7, the V gene TRBV14; a possible D gene is TRBD2 (6 bases). There are 15 residues in the CDR3. CDR1 and CDR2 from the germline V gene are SGHDN and FVKESK. The V end lost 0 bases, the J end lost 8 bases, and 17 bases lay between the germline ends. The chain's CDR3 is CASSQDGSGWGQQYF. The DNA for the CDR3 is TGTGCCAGCAGCCAAGATGGGAGCGGGTGGGGCCAGCAGTACTTC.

J is TRBJ2-2 and V is TRBV4-3, with 12 bases aligning to TRBD1. The CDR3 has 18 amino acids. The germline CDR1 and CDR2 sequences are LGHNA and YSLEER. The V gene end was trimmed by 3 bases and the J gene end by 8 bases; junction bases not matched to a gene: 13. CDR3 amino acids: CASSQGTGGRNVVGELFF. The CDR3, as DNA: TGCGCCAGCAGCCAGGGGACAGGGGGCAGGAACGTCGTGGGGGAGCTGTTTTTT.

The chain has TRBV18 and TRBJ2-3; 9 nucleotides match TRBD2. Trimming cost V 6 bases and J 1 base; bases outside gene matches: 14. The CDR3 is made up of 18 amino acids. CDR1 is KGHSH and CDR2 is LQKENI in the germline V gene. CDR3 DNA sequence: TGTGCCAGCTCGATCTCCGACTATGGCGGGGGGGGCACAGATACGCAGTATTTT. Encoded protein: CASSISDYGGGGTDTQYF.

The V call is TRBV11-2, the J call TRBJ2-7; 7 bases align to TRBD1. The CDR3 spans 14 residues. The V gene's germline CDR1 is SGHAT and CDR2 FQNNGV. The ends lost 10 bases at V and 0 bases at J; junction bases unmatched: 9. This CDR3 reads CATKPTGSSYEQYF. For the CDR3, the DNA is TGTGCCACCAAACCGACAGGGAGCTCCTACGAGCAGTACTTC. Full variable domain (remainder filled in from reference TRBV11-2 and TRBJ2-7): EAGVAQSPRYKIIEKRQSVAFWCNPISGHATLYWYQQILGQGPKLLIQFQNNGVVDDSQLPKDRFSAERLKGVDSTLKIQPAKLEDSAVYLCATKPTGSSYEQYFGPGTRLTVT.

This sequence joins TRBV5-1 and TRBJ1-1, with D possibly TRBD1 on 6 matching bases. Per the germline V gene, CDR1 is SGHRS and CDR2 is YFSETQ. Trimming shortened V by 0 bases and J by 1 base, and 10 bases separated the two germline ends. CDR3 length: 15 residues. The CDR3: CASSLDNRANTEAFF. In DNA form, the CDR3 reads TGCGCCAGCAGCTTGGATAACAGGGCGAACACTGAAGCTTTCTTT.

This sequence joins TRBV7-9 and TRBJ1-2, with TRBD1 matching 7 bases. Germline CDR1 is SEHNR and CDR2 is FQNEAQ (reference sequence). The CDR3 runs 14 residues. V trimming: 5 bases; J trimming: 0 bases; junction bases outside the gene matches: 3. CDR3 in amino acids: CASSRTGTNYGYTF. The CDR3 DNA follows: TGTGCCAGCAGCCGGACAGGTACTAACTATGGCTACACCTTC.

The rearrangement links TRBV10-1 to TRBJ2-3; perhaps TRBD1 as D (5 bases). Trimming removed 6 bases at V and 6 bases at J, with 7 bases between. Per germline, CDR1 WNHNN and CDR2 SYGVQD (reference sequence). The CDR3 totals 11 residues. The CDR3 sequence: CASSPGDTQYF. The CDR3 DNA is TGCGCCAGCAGCCCAGGGGATACGCAGTATTTT.

The chain links TRBV2 to TRBJ2-1, with 15 bases matching TRBD2. Germline lookup yields CDR1 SNHLY and CDR2 FYNNEI. With V trimmed by 3 bases and J by 6 bases, 6 bases remained unmatched. CDR3 length: 17 residues. Here the CDR3 reads CASSDLGLAGGANEQFF. CDR3 coding DNA: TGTGCCAGCAGTGACCTAGGACTAGCGGGGGGGGCCAATGAGCAGTTCTTC.

The rearrangement uses TRBV2 and TRBJ1-5, with D hard to call. V lost 6 bases, J lost 2 bases, and 5 bases lay in between. The CDR3 sequence is 12 residues long. Per the germline V gene, CDR1 is SNHLY and CDR2 is FYNNEI. The CDR3 DNA reads as TGTGCCAGCAGAATAGGCAATCAGCCCCAGCATTTT. Protein: CASRIGNQPQHF.

The chain recombines TRBV6-1 with TRBJ1-4; D possibly corresponds to TRBD1 (6 bases). Trimming took off 4 bases at V and 2 bases at J, with 14 bases between the two ends. Germline V gives CDR1 MNHNS, CDR2 SASEGT. The CDR3 loop spans 16 amino acids. CDR3 protein: CASSGIRGSTNEKLFF. CDR3 DNA: TGTGCCAGCAGTGGAATCAGGGGATCCACTAATGAAAAACTGTTTTTT.

This clone was detected only a few times. The chain is built from TRBV19 and TRBJ2-1; maybe TRBD1 (5 bases). Per the germline V gene, CDR1 is LNHDA and CDR2 is SQIVND (reference sequence). Trimming left V 3 bases short and J 6 bases short, with 12 bases between. The CDR3 runs to 14 residues. The CDR3 loop reads CASSIGRAANEQFF. For the CDR3, the DNA is TGTGCCAGTAGTATCGGCAGGGCGGCCAATGAGCAGTTCTTC. Together with reference TRBV19 and TRBJ2-1, the CDR3 gives the full variable domain: DGGITQSPKYLFRKEGQNVTLSCEQNLNHDAMYWYRQDPGQGLRLIYYSQIVNDFQKGDIAEGYSVSREKKESFPLTVTSAQKNPTAFYLCASSIGRAANEQFFGPGTRLTVL.

The chain couples TRBV5-5 to TRBJ1-2, with 7 bases identical to TRBD1. The J segment lost 1 base and the V segment lost 4 bases, leaving 4 bases of the junction unmatched. Germline V lookup: CDR1 SGHKS, CDR2 YYEKEE (reference sequence). The CDR3 is 14 residues long. The CDR3 region has the DNA TGTGCCAGCAGCCATCGGGACAGTAACTATGGCTACACCTTC. Its protein product is CASSHRDSNYGYTF.

The rearrangement uses TRBV12-5 and TRBJ1-1; D is ambiguous. The germline gives CDR1 LGHNT, CDR2 FRNRAP. V was trimmed by 3 bases and J by 0 bases, leaving 5 bases between them. This CDR3 comprises 13 residues. CDR3 sequence: CASGLDMNTEAFF. The CDR3 nucleotides read TGTGCTAGTGGTTTAGACATGAACACTGAAGCTTTCTTT. The full variable domain, its missing parts supplied by reference TRBV12-5 and TRBJ1-1, is DARVTQTPRHKVTEMGQEVTMRCQPILGHNTVFWYRQTMMQGLELLAYFRNRAPLDDSGMPKDRFSAEMPDATLATLKIQPSEPRDSAVYFCASGLDMNTEAFFGQGTRLTVV.

The chain couples TRBV6-5 to TRBJ1-2, with D perhaps TRBD1 (5 bases). This CDR3 is 14 amino acids long. CDR1 and CDR2 from the germline V gene are MNHEY and SVGAGI. V lost 0 bases and J lost 3, with 8 bases in between. This chain's CDR3 is CASSYSDKDYGYTF. CDR3 nucleotides: TGTGCCAGCAGTTACTCGGACAAAGACTATGGCTACACCTTC.

This rearrangement joins TRBV6-5 to TRBJ1-6; D is unresolved. Trimming removed 5 bases at V and 14 bases at J, with 13 bases between. The CDR3 runs to 12 residues. The germline CDR1 and CDR2 sequences are MNHEY and SVGAGI. CDR3 residues: CASSPGLEALHF. The CDR3 bases are TGTGCCAGCAGTCCCGGGCTGGAGGCCCTCCACTTT.

This chain connects TRBV6-6 to TRBJ2-1; D is unclear. The V gene's germline CDR1 is MNHNY and CDR2 SVGAGI (reference sequence). CDR3 size: 13 residues. Between the trimmed V and J ends, which lost 11 bases and 0 bases, there was a span of 11 bases. The CDR3 DNA sequence: TGTGCCTCCAGGCAGAGCTCCTACAATGAGCAGTTCTTC. As protein: CASRQSSYNEQFF.

The V gene is TRBV19, the J gene TRBJ2-7, with TRBD2 as a possible D gene (5 bases). The germline V gene has CDR1 LNHDA and CDR2 SQIVND (reference sequence). This CDR3 has 15 residues. V dropped 4 bases and J dropped 4 bases, with 17 bases sitting between them. The CDR3 DNA follows: TGTGCCAGTAGTAGGGAAAATGGAGGAAGGTACGAGCAGTACTTC. The encoded protein is CASSRENGGRYEQYF.

This clone was detected a few times. The rearrangement joins TRBV7-3 to TRBJ2-1; possibly TRBD1 for D (6 bases). The V gene's germline CDR1 is SGHTA and CDR2 FQGTGA. V was clipped by 5 bases and J by 3 bases, with 14 bases between them. CDR3 length: 15 amino acids. CDR3 sequence: CASSKSGTRYNEQFF. CDR3 nucleotides: TGTGCCAGCAGCAAGTCCGGGACACGCTACAATGAGCAGTTCTTC.

This chain connects TRBV5-6 to TRBJ1-2, with TRBD1 identical over 9 bases. Germline V gene lookup returns CDR1 SGHDT and CDR2 YYEEEE. V lost 4 bases and J lost 3; bases outside the gene matches: 10. The CDR3 is made up of 16 amino acids. CDR3 nucleotides: TGTGCCAGCAGCAAAACGGGACAGGGTGACGACTATGGCTACACCTTC. Protein: CASSKTGQGDDYGYTF.

The V call is TRBV12-3 or TRBV12-4, the J call TRBJ1-1; 7 bases fit TRBD1. The CDR3 covers 13 residues. Trimming at V came to 5 bases and at J to 7 bases, leaving 7 bases not matched to a gene. CDR3 nucleotides: TGTGCCAGCAGTCCAGCAGGGGGACTTGAAGCTTTCTTT. It translates to CASSPAGGLEAFF.

This clone appeared a single time. V is TRBV6-2 or TRBV6-3 and J is TRBJ2-1; TRBD2 matches 15 bases. The CDR3 covers 15 residues. Trimming took 4 bases from V and 10 from J; bases not matched to a gene: 5. The germline V gene has CDR1 MNHEY and CDR2 SVGEGT. The CDR3 DNA follows: TGTGCCAGCAGTTGGACTAGCGGGGGGGCTAGGGAGCAGTTCTTC. Residues: CASSWTSGGAREQFF.